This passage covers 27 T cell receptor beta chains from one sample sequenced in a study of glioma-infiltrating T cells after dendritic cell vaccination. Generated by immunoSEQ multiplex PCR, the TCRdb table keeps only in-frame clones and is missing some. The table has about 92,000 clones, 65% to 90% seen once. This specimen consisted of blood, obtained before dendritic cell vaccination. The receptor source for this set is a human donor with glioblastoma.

Here the CDR3 DNA reads TGTGCCAGCTTCAAGGGACTAGCGCTTGGCGTCGAGCAGTACTTC. This encodes CASFKGLALGVEQYF. The rearrangement links TRBV28 to TRBJ2-7, with 10 nucleotides matching TRBD2. Germline V CDR1 and CDR2: MDHEN, SYDVKM. This CDR3 region has 15 residues. The trim removed 8 bases at V and 6 bases at J, leaving 13 bases unmatched. Looking up the rest from reference TRBV28 and TRBJ2-7 gives the full variable domain: DVKVTQSSRYLVKRTGEKVFLECVQDMDHENMFWYRQDPGLGLRLIYFSYDVKMKEKGDIPEGYSVSREKKERFSLILESASTNQTSMYLCASFKGLALGVEQYFGPGTRLTVT.

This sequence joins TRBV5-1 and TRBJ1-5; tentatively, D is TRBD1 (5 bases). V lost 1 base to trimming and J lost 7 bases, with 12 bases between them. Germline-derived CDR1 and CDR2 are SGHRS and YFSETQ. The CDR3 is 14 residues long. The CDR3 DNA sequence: TGCGCCAGCAGCTTGTGGGACGGAGGGCAGCCCCAGCATTTT. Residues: CASSLWDGGQPQHF.

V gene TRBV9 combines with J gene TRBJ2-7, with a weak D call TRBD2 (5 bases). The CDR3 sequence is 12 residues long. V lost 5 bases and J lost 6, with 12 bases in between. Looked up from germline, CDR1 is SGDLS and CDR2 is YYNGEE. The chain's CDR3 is CASSPGLGEQYF. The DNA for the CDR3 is TGTGCCAGCAGTCCCGGACTTGGCGAGCAGTACTTC.

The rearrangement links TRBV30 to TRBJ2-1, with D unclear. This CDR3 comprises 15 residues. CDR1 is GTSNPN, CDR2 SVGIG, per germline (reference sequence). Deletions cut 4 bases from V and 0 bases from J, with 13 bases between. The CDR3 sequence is CAWTLGVSSYNEQFF. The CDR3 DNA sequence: TGTGCCTGGACCCTGGGCGTGAGCTCCTACAATGAGCAGTTCTTC. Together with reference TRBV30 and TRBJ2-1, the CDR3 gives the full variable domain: SQTIHQWPATLVQPVGSPLSLECTVEGTSNPNLYWYRQAAGRGLQLLFYSVGIGQISSEVPQNLSASRPQDRQFILSSKKLLLSDSGFYLCAWTLGVSSYNEQFFGPGTRLTVL.

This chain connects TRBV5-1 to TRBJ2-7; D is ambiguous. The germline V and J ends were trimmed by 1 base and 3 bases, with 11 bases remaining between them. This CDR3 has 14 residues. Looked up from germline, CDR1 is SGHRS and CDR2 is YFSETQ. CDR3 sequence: CASSLNTAYYEQYF. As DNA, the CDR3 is TGCGCCAGCAGCTTGAACACAGCCTACTACGAGCAGTACTTC.

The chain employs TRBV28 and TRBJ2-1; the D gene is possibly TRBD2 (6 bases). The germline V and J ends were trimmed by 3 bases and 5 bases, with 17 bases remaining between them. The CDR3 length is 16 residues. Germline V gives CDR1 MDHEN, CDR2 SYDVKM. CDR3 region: CASSFPREQINNEQFF. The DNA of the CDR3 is TGTGCCAGCAGTTTCCCTCGGGAGCAGATTAACAATGAGCAGTTCTTC.

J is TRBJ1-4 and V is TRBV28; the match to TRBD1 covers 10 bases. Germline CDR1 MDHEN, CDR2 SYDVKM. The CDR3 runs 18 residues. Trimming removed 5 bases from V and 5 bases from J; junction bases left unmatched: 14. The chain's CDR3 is CASSPPILGTGVNEKLFF. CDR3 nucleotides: TGTGCCAGCAGTCCGCCAATCCTCGGGACAGGGGTAAATGAAAAACTGTTTTTT.

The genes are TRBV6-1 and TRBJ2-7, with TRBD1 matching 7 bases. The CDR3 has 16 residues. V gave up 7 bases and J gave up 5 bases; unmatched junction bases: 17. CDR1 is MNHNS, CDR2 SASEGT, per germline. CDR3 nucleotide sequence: TGTGCCAGCAATGACAAGGGGGCCTTGCTTTCCCACGAGCAGTACTTC. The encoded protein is CASNDKGALLSHEQYF.

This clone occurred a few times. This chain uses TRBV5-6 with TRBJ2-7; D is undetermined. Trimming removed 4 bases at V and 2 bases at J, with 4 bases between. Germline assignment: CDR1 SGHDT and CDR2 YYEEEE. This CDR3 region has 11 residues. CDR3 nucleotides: TGTGCCAGCAGCCTAACCTACGAGCAGTACTTC. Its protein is CASSLTYEQYF.

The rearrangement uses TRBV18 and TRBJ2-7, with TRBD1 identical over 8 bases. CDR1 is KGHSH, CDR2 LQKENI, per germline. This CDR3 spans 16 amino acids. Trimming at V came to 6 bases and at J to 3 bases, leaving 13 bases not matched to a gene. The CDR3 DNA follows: TGTGCCAGCTCCCAGGGGGCAGGTAGTTTTCTCTACGAGCAGTACTTC. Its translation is CASSQGAGSFLYEQYF.

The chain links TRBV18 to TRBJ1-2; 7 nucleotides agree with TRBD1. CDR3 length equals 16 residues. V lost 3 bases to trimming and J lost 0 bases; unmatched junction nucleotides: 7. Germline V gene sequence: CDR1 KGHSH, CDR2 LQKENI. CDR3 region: CASSPLPGQTNYGYTF. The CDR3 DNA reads TGTGCCAGCTCACCTCTTCCGGGACAGACTAACTATGGCTACACCTTC.

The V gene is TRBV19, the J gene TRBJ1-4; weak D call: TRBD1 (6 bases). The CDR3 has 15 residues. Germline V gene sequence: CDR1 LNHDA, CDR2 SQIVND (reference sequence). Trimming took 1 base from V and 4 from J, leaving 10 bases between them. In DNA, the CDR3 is TGTGCCAGTAGTATAGCGGCAGGGGTTAATGAAAAACTGTTTTTT. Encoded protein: CASSIAAGVNEKLFF.

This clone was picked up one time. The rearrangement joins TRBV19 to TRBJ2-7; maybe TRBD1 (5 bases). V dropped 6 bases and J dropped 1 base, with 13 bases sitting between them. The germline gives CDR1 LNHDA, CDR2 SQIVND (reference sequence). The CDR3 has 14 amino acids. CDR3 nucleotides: TGTGCCAGTAGCAATACAGGACAATCCTACGAGCAGTACTTC. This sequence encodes CASSNTGQSYEQYF. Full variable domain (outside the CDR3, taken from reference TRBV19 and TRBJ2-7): DGGITQSPKYLFRKEGQNVTLSCEQNLNHDAMYWYRQDPGQGLRLIYYSQIVNDFQKGDIAEGYSVSREKKESFPLTVTSAQKNPTAFYLCASSNTGQSYEQYFGPGTRLTVT.

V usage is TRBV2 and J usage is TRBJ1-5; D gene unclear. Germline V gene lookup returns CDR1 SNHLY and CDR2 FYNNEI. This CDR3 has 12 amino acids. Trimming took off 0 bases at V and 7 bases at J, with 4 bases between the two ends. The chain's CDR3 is CASSEAIQPQHF. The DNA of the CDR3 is TGTGCCAGCAGTGAAGCTATCCAGCCCCAGCATTTT.

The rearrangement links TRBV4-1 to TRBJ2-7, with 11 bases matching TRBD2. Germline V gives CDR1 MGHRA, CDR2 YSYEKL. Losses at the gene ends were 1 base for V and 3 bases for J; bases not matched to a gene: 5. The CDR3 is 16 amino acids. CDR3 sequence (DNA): TGCGCCAGCAGCCAAGTTAGCGGGGGGGCGTTCTACGAGCAGTACTTC. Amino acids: CASSQVSGGAFYEQYF.

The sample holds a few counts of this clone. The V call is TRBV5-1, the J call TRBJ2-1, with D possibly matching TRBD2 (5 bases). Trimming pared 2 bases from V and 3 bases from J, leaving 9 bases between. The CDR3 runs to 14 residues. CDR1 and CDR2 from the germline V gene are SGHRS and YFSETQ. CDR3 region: CASSFTGNYNEQFF. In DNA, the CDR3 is TGCGCCAGCAGCTTTACGGGAAACTACAATGAGCAGTTCTTC. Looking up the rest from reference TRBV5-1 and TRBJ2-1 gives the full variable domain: KAGVTQTPRYLIKTRGQQVTLSCSPISGHRSVSWYQQTPGQGLQFLFEYFSETQRNKGNFPGRFSGRQFSNSRSEMNVSTLELGDSALYLCASSFTGNYNEQFFGPGTRLTVL.

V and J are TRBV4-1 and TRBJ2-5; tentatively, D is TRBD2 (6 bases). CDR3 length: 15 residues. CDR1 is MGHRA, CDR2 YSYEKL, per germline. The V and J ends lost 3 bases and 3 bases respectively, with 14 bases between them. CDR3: CASSHLSGIKETQYF. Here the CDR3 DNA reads TGCGCCAGCAGCCACCTTAGCGGAATTAAAGAGACCCAGTACTTC.

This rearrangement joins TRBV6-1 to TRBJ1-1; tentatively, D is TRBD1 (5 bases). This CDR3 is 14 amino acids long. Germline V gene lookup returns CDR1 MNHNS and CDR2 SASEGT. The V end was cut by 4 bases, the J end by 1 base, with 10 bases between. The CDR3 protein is CASSVGGPNTEAFF. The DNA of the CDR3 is TGTGCCAGCAGTGTCGGGGGACCGAACACTGAAGCTTTCTTT.

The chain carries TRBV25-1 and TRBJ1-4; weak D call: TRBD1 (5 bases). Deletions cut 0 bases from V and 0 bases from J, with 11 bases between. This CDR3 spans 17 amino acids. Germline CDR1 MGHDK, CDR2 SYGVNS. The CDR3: CASSEYKRGATNEKLFF. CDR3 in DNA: TGTGCCAGCAGTGAATACAAAAGGGGTGCAACTAATGAAAAACTGTTTTTT.

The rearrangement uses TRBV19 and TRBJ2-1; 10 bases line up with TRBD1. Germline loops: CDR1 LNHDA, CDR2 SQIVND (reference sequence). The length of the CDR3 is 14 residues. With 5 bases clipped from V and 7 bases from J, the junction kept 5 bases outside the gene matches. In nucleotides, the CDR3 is TGTGCCAGTAGTCGGGACAGGGGCGGGAATGAGCAGTTCTTC. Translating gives CASSRDRGGNEQFF.

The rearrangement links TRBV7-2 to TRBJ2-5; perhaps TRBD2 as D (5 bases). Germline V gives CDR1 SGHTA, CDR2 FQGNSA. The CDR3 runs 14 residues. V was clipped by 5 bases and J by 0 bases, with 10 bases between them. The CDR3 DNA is TGTGCCAGCAGCCCGGACTCGTACCAAGAGACCCAGTACTTC. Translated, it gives CASSPDSYQETQYF.

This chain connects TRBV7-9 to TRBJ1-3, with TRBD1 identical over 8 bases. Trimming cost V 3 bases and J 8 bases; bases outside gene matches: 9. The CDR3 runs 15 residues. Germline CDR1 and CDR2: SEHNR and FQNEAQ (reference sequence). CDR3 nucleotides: TGTGCCAGCAGCTTGGGAGACAGGGGAGGACACACCATATATTTT. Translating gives CASSLGDRGGHTIYF.

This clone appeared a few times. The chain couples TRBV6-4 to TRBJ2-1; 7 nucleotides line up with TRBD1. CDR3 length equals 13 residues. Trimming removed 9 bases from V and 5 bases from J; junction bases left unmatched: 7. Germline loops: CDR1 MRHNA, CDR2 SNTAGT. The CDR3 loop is CASSTDRNNEQFF. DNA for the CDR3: TGTGCCAGTTCCACGGACAGGAACAATGAGCAGTTCTTC.

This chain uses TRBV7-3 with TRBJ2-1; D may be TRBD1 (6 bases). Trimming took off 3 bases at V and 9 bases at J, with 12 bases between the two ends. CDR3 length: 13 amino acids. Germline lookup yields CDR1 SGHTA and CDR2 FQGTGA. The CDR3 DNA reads TGTGCCAGCAGCTTCGGCCGCAGGGGTGAGCAGTTCTTC. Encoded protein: CASSFGRRGEQFF.

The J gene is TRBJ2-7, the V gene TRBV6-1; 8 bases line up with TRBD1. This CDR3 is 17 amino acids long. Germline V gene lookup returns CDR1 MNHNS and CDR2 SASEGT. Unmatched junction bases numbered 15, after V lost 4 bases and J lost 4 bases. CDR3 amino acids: CASSAYFQGAISYEQYF. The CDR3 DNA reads TGTGCCAGCAGTGCCTACTTTCAGGGGGCAATTAGTTACGAGCAGTACTTC.

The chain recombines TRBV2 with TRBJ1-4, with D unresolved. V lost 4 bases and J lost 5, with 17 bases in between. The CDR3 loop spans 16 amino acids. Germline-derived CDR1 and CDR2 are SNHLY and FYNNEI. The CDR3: CASSGQPGGQNEKLFF. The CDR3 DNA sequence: TGTGCCAGCAGTGGACAACCGGGAGGGCAGAATGAAAAACTGTTTTTT.

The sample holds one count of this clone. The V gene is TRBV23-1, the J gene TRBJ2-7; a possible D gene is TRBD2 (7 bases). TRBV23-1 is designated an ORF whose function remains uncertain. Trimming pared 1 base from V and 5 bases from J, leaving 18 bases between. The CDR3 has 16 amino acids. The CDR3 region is CASSQWGGAGVHEQYF. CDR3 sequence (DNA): TGCGCCAGCAGTCAATGGGGAGGGGCAGGGGTCCACGAGCAGTACTTC.